This TCR beta chain appears in the sequencing data of a study of CD8+ T cells in alopecia areata. Whole-study context: Twice daily, treated patients received 5 to 10 mg of oral tofacitinib. It was 6 to 18 months of tofacitinib, and then there were 6 months off drug. Findings and caveats of the study: Scalp clonality, together with expanded CD8+ clones among the top 100, fell significantly with tofacitinib.

The table lists this clone with a few counts. What it binds is not known. cDNA reverse transcribed from extracted RNA served as the sequencing template. Profiled with immunoSEQ multiplex PCR; TCRdb holds only in-frame clones, not every one. The table shows more than 85,000 clones, with approximately 66% occurring only once. The treatment is: oral pan-JAK inhibitor, 5-10 mg twice daily. This CDR3 region has 16 residues. Deletions cut 4 bases from V and 2 bases from J, with 18 bases between. Germline loops: CDR1 LGHNA, CDR2 YNFKEQ. This sample comprised CD8+ T cells sorted from blood, obtained at week 4, from a patient treated with tofacitinib. J is TRBJ2-7 and V is TRBV4-2; D remains ambiguous. The TCR comes from a human donor with alopecia areata. The CDR3 protein is CASSRLLEPKAYEQYF. In DNA form, the CDR3 reads TGTGCCAGCAGCCGCCTATTAGAGCCTAAAGCCTACGAGCAGTACTTC.